Below, one TCR beta chain is given with its context. Its specificity is unknown. The CDR3 is made up of 13 amino acids. CDR1 and CDR2 (germline): MNHNS, SASEGT. Between the trimmed V and J ends, which lost 2 bases and 6 bases, there was a span of 11 bases. These data belong to a study of tumor-infiltrating lymphocytes in primary liver carcinoma. Study details: All patients, whether men or women, fell within 30 to 69 years of age. The neoplasms were of stage T1-T3 N0M0, with dimensions of roughly 4.2 to 11 cm across.

Study results and caveats: Between tumor regions, pairs overlapped more than tumor-adjacent and tumor-blood pairs did. A significantly higher top-250-clone fraction was found in tumors than in blood (p = 0.039).

The authors took blood RNA from unsorted whole blood and also extracted germline DNA. With around 450 ng total RNA as template and a constant-region primer, TCR beta cDNA was made. Libraries covering TCR beta were generated through three nested multiplex PCR rounds (using a slightly modified ARM-PCR). Primers for the first two PCR rounds were TRBV1-TRBV30 forward primers and a C-beta reverse primer (around 10 cycles per round). TCRdb fed the multiplex PCR reads into MiXCR, producing one record per CDR3 protein. The sample has fewer than 250,000 distinct CDR3 sequences, about two thirds seen once. Specimen: peripheral blood. The rearrangement joins TRBV6-1 to TRBJ2-7; D gene unclear. This clonotype was obtained from a woman between 55 and 75 years old with primary liver carcinoma and hepatitis B virus infection. The CDR3 protein is CASSEFRVGEQYF. The CDR3, as DNA: TGTGCCAGCAGTGAATTTAGGGTGGGCGAGCAGTACTTC.